This T cell receptor beta chain was captured by sequencing in a study of identical twins. Germline CDR1 and CDR2: MNHEY and SMNVEV (reference sequence). There are 13 residues in the CDR3. Study-level results: Compared with unrelated sharing, twin-shared out-of-frame alpha sequences had more low-probability sequences.

This clonotype was detected ten times or more. Its target is unknown. Sequence at one end of the junction differs from germline and may be a read error. Each CDR3 protein gets one entry after TCRdb re-called the 5' RACE reads with MiXCR. The data hold hundreds of thousands of distinct CDR3 sequences, with 6% to 8% observed a single time. A further study also used this sample, focusing on yellow fever vaccine responses in identical twins.

Source material: CD8+ T cells sorted from blood. The chain is built from TRBV27 and TRBJ2-2; D perhaps matches TRBD1 (5 bases). This TCR came from a woman younger than 35 in good health. The CDR3 bases are TGTGCCAGCAGCTTATCAGGGTCCGGGGAGCTGTTTTTT. Protein sequence: CASSLSGSGELFF.